Presented here are 29 T cell receptor beta chains from one specimen sequenced in a study of T cell repertoires in cytomegalovirus infection (dated by TCRdb to between 2017 and 2020). The sequencer was an Illumina HiSeq 1500. Using fastp trimming at Q25 and MiXCR clonotype assembly, TCRdb reanalyzed the public sequencing data and kept in-frame beta chains. Rows matching on CDR3 protein sequence are summarized as one entry with the most common DNA and genes. The sample profile shows about 400,000 distinct CDR3 sequences; around a sixth of them were found once. 8.7% of the sample comes from the top ten. The sequencing input was PBMCs. The source is a human donor in good health (CMV status not recorded). Some clones in this sample may be carry-over from other donors' samples.

This clonotype appeared many times. The chain is built from TRBV7-2 and TRBJ2-3; D uncertain. V was clipped by 1 base and J by 5 bases, with 7 bases between them. The CDR3 length is 13 residues. Germline CDR1 and CDR2: SGHTA and FQGNSA. The CDR3 sequence: CASSLEGVDTQYF. The CDR3 DNA reads as TGTGCCAGCAGCTTAGAAGGCGTAGATACGCAGTATTTT.

The CDR3 DNA sequence: TGTGCCAGCTCACCAGGGACGGGATGGGGAGAGCAGTACTTC. Protein: CASSPGTGWGEQYF. The chain couples TRBV18 to TRBJ2-7; either TRBD1 or TRBD2 may fit D (5 bases each). V lost 2 bases, J lost 7 bases, and 15 bases lay in between. Germline lookup yields CDR1 KGHSH and CDR2 LQKENI. The CDR3 has 14 amino acids. Filled out from reference TRBV18 and TRBJ2-7, the complete variable domain reads NAGVMQNPRHLVRRRGQEARLRCSPMKGHSHVYWYRQLPEEGLKFMVYLQKENIIDESGMPKERFSAEFPKEGPSILRIQQVVRGDSAAYFCASSPGTGWGEQYFGPGTRLTVT.

This rearrangement joins TRBV6-6 to TRBJ1-2; 10 bases are a match to TRBD1. V lost 5 bases, J lost 10 bases, and 7 bases stayed unmatched. CDR3 length equals 13 residues. Per the germline V gene, CDR1 is MNHNY and CDR2 is SVGAGI (reference sequence). The CDR3 protein is CASSGDRGSNYTF. Written as DNA, the CDR3 is TGTGCCAGCAGTGGGGACAGGGGATCTAACTACACCTTC.

This clonotype has more than one count but fewer than ten. The chain links TRBV27 to TRBJ2-5; D gene unclear. V was pared by 0 bases and J by 7 bases, with 9 bases between. This CDR3 is built from 13 residues. CDR1 and CDR2 from the germline V gene are MNHEY and SMNVEV (reference sequence). CDR3 protein: CASSLSSTRTQYF. CDR3 nucleotide sequence: TGTGCCAGCAGTTTATCCTCGACCAGGACCCAGTACTTC.

In this sample, this clonotype turned up many times. This chain connects TRBV6-2 or TRBV6-3 to TRBJ2-1; D gene uncertain. The germline CDR1 and CDR2 sequences are MNHEY and SVGEGT. The length of the CDR3 is 11 residues. The V and J ends lost 2 bases and 6 bases respectively, with 2 bases between them. CDR3 region: CASSYSNEQFF. CDR3 nucleotides: TGTGCCAGCAGTTACAGCAATGAGCAGTTCTTC.

This chain links TRBV18 with TRBJ2-1; 11 positions match TRBD2. The V segment lost 6 bases and the J segment 8 bases; nucleotides outside the gene matches: 12. The CDR3 sequence is 16 residues long. The germline V gene encodes CDR1 KGHSH and CDR2 LQKENI. CDR3 coding DNA: TGTGCCAGCTCCCAAAATAGCGGGAGGGCTGATTATGAGCAGTTCTTC. It yields the protein CASSQNSGRADYEQFF.

This clonotype was counted between two and nine times. V gene TRBV7-7 combines with J gene TRBJ2-1, with a tentative D call TRBD2 (6 bases). V gave up 6 bases and J gave up 2 bases, with 17 bases separating them. This CDR3 comprises 16 residues. The germline V gene has CDR1 SSHAT and CDR2 FNYEAQ (reference sequence). CDR3 bases: TGTGCCAGCAGTTCTGCCGGGACTCCACCCTACAATGAGCAGTTCTTC. Amino acid sequence: CASSSAGTPPYNEQFF.

This clonotype has just a few counts. V is TRBV28 and J is TRBJ2-1, with 7 positions matching TRBD2. The CDR3 runs 14 residues. The V gene's germline CDR1 is MDHEN and CDR2 SYDVKM. With V trimmed by 5 bases and J by 9 bases, 10 bases remained unmatched. The CDR3 coding sequence is TGTGCCAGCAGTACTGATGGGGGGGAGAGTGAGCAGTTCTTC. Protein sequence: CASSTDGGESEQFF.

This clonotype was picked up a small number of times. The chain is built from TRBV20-1 and TRBJ2-3; TRBD2 matches 8 bases. CDR1 DFQATT and CDR2 SNEGSKA come from the germline V gene (reference sequence). Germline trimming cut 1 base from V and 2 bases from J; bases unmatched to any gene: 11. The CDR3 extends over 17 amino acids. Here the CDR3 reads CSARGWRSGRNTDTQYF. The CDR3 DNA sequence: TGCAGTGCTAGAGGGTGGAGAAGCGGGAGAAACACAGATACGCAGTATTTT.

This clonotype occurred many times. The chain has TRBV6-1 and TRBJ1-6, with a weak D call TRBD1 (5 bases). Trimming removed 5 bases at V and 9 bases at J, with 11 bases between. The CDR3 sequence is 13 residues long. The V gene's germline CDR1 is MNHNS and CDR2 SASEGT. The DNA for the CDR3 is TGTGCCAGCAGTAGAGATGGGGGTTCACCCCTCCACTTT. It yields the protein CASSRDGGSPLHF.

This chain uses TRBV19 with TRBJ2-5; D tentatively reads TRBD1 or TRBD2 (5 bases each). The V gene's germline CDR1 is LNHDA and CDR2 SQIVND (reference sequence). V lost 2 bases and J lost 5, with 12 bases in between. The CDR3 contains 14 residues. As DNA, the CDR3 is TGTGCCAGTAGTATAAGGGGCTCGGGGGAGACCCAGTACTTC. Its protein is CASSIRGSGETQYF.

This clonotype was seen many times. CDR3 DNA: TGTGCCAGTAGTATAGGGGGTACCTACAATGAGCAGTTCTTC. It encodes CASSIGGTYNEQFF. The chain links TRBV19 to TRBJ2-1; D not resolved. The CDR3 totals 14 residues. V was cut by 1 base and J by 2 bases, with 6 bases left in between. Germline assignment: CDR1 LNHDA and CDR2 SQIVND (reference sequence).

In its sample, this clonotype was seen a few times. The junction does not match germline at one end; this may be a read error. The V gene is TRBV7-6, the J gene TRBJ2-3; no clear D gene. Germline CDR1 and CDR2: SGHVS and FNYEAQ. CDR3 length equals 12 residues. The CDR3 coding sequence is TGTGTCAGCACCCCGCTCACAGATACGCAGTATTTT. Translating it yields CVSTPLTDTQYF.

This clonotype came up many times. This chain uses TRBV10-3 with TRBJ1-2, with TRBD1 matching 10 bases. CDR1 ENHRY and CDR2 SYGVKD come from the germline V gene. The CDR3 is 13 amino acids. After removal of 6 bases from V and 5 bases from J, the junction contained 3 bases not matched to a gene. In DNA form, the CDR3 reads TGTGCCATCAGAGGGGACAGGGGATATGGCTACACCTTC. Amino acids: CAIRGDRGYGYTF.

The rearrangement joins TRBV4-1 to TRBJ1-4; 8 positions agree with TRBD1. This CDR3 has 15 amino acids. Losses at the gene ends were 2 bases for V and 5 bases for J; bases not matched to a gene: 4. In germline, CDR1 is MGHRA, CDR2 YSYEKL. The CDR3 DNA reads as TGCGCCAGCAGCCAACAGGACAGGGTGAATGAAAAACTGTTTTTT. Protein: CASSQQDRVNEKLFF.

This clonotype came up many times. J is TRBJ2-7 and V is TRBV12-3 or TRBV12-4; 10 bases line up with TRBD2. The ends lost 6 bases at V and 0 bases at J; junction bases unmatched: 5. CDR3 length: 15 residues. Here the CDR3 DNA reads TGTGCCAGCAGCTCCGGACTAGCGGCCTCCTACGAGCAGTACTTC. Encoded protein: CASSSGLAASYEQYF.

There are a few counts of this clonotype. The chain has TRBV18 and TRBJ1-1, with a tentative D call TRBD1 (5 bases). Germline CDR1 KGHSH, CDR2 LQKENI. V shed 4 bases and J shed 1 base, with 7 bases lying between them. The CDR3 has 13 amino acids. Written as DNA, the CDR3 is TGTGCCAGCTCACAGGACACGAACACTGAAGCTTTCTTT. Its protein is CASSQDTNTEAFF.

This clonotype has a count of ten or more. V is TRBV5-1 and J is TRBJ2-1, with a possible D match to TRBD2 (7 bases). The germline V gene encodes CDR1 SGHRS and CDR2 YFSETQ. The CDR3 consists of 15 residues. The germline V and J ends were trimmed by 3 bases and 8 bases, with 18 bases remaining between them. This CDR3 is CASSSSGHAGDEQFF. CDR3 in DNA: TGCGCCAGCAGCTCTTCGGGACATGCGGGGGATGAGCAGTTCTTC.

This clonotype was picked up many times. The J gene is TRBJ1-5, the V gene TRBV7-2; D remains unclear. V lost 4 bases, J lost 4 bases, and 11 bases lay in between. In germline, CDR1 is SGHTA, CDR2 FQGNSA. The CDR3 covers 14 residues. CDR3 region: CASSSGGPNQPQHF. For the CDR3, the DNA is TGTGCCAGCAGCTCCGGTGGGCCGAATCAGCCCCAGCATTTT. Full variable domain (missing parts from reference TRBV7-2 and TRBJ1-5): GAGVSQSPSNKVTEKGKDVELRCDPISGHTALYWYRQSLGQGLEFLIYFQGNSAPDKSGLPSDRFSAERTGGSVSTLTIQRTQQEDSAVYLCASSSGGPNQPQHFGDGTRLSIL.

The chain links TRBV4-2 to TRBJ2-5; 10 bases agree with TRBD2. The trim removed 0 bases at V and 1 base at J, leaving 8 bases unmatched. CDR3 size: 18 residues. Germline lookup yields CDR1 LGHNA and CDR2 YNFKEQ. The CDR3: CASSQELTSGAIQETQYF. CDR3 DNA sequence: TGTGCCAGCAGCCAAGAATTAACTAGCGGGGCCATCCAAGAGACCCAGTACTTC.

V gene TRBV5-1 combines with J gene TRBJ1-1; D call uncertain. CDR1 is SGHRS, CDR2 YFSETQ, per germline. The length of the CDR3 is 14 residues. Trimming pared 0 bases from V and 1 base from J, leaving 7 bases between. CDR3 loop: CASSLVVGNTEAFF. The CDR3, as DNA: TGCGCCAGCAGCTTGGTTGTAGGGAACACTGAAGCTTTCTTT.

CDR3 sequence reads: CATSGGNNEQFF. CDR3 nucleotide sequence: TGTGCCACGAGCGGGGGAAACAATGAGCAGTTCTTC. The V and J genes are TRBV10-3 and TRBJ2-1; TRBD2 matches at 8 bases. J lost 5 bases, V lost 10 bases, and 4 bases had no gene match. Germline V gives CDR1 ENHRY, CDR2 SYGVKD. CDR3 size: 12 residues.

This clonotype has more than one count but fewer than ten. The junction does not match germline at one end; this may be a read error. The chain recombines TRBV4-1 with TRBJ1-5, with 7 bases identical to TRBD1. Germline CDR1 reads MGHRA; CDR2 reads YSYEKL. CDR3 length equals 15 residues. The CDR3 spells CASSRGTDPNQPQHF. Written as DNA, the CDR3 is TGTGCCAGCAGCCGCGGGACAGACCCCAATCAGCCCCAGCATTTT.

This clonotype was seen more than once but under ten times. The genes are TRBV11-3 and TRBJ2-1, with 7 bases fitting TRBD2. The CDR3 is 13 residues long. Germline CDR1 and CDR2: SGHNT and YENEEA. The J segment lost 6 bases and the V segment lost 5 bases, leaving 4 bases of the junction unmatched. Written as DNA, the CDR3 is TGTGCCAGCAGCCGCCGGGAGGCCAATGAGCAGTTCTTC. The encoded protein is CASSRREANEQFF.

This chain joins TRBV4-3 and TRBJ1-2, with TRBD1 identical over 8 bases. The length of the CDR3 is 14 residues. In germline, CDR1 is LGHNA, CDR2 YSLEER. Unmatched junction bases numbered 9, after V lost 5 bases and J lost 7 bases. The CDR3 bases are TGCGCCAGCAGCTACGACAGGGGATTGAGTGGCTACACCTTC. It is translated as CASSYDRGLSGYTF.

There are a few counts of this clonotype. The gene calls are TRBV7-2 and TRBJ1-4; no clear D. V was clipped by 5 bases and J by 3 bases, with 13 bases between them. Germline V gene data show CDR1 as SGHTA and CDR2 as FQGNSA. CDR3 length: 15 residues. For the CDR3, the DNA is TGTGCCAGCAGCAGGTTGGGGTACGCTAATGAAAAACTGTTTTTT. It yields the protein CASSRLGYANEKLFF.

This chain uses TRBV28 with TRBJ2-3; the D is unclear. CDR3 length: 13 residues. The V gene's germline CDR1 is MDHEN and CDR2 SYDVKM. Trimming cost V 7 bases and J 0 bases, with 8 bases left between them. CDR3 nucleotide sequence: TGTGCCAGCACTTCTGCTAGCACAGATACGCAGTATTTT. Amino acids: CASTSASTDTQYF.

About this clonotype itself: This is likely a read error, given that the CDR3 carries no conserved phenylalanine or tryptophan at its end. J is TRBJ2-5 and V is TRBV7-2, with a tentative D call TRBD1 (6 bases). This CDR3 contains 14 residues. The germline V gene has CDR1 SGHTA and CDR2 FQGNSA. V was clipped by 9 bases and J by 4 bases, with 18 bases between them. The CDR3: CARTFLGAPETQYL. The CDR3 DNA is TGTGCCAGGACTTTCCTGGGGGCCCCAGAGACCCAGTACTTA.

To note about this clonotype: Given a much more abundant clone one base away, this may be a read error. The genes are TRBV6-1 and TRBJ1-2, with TRBD1 as a possible D gene (5 bases). The length of the CDR3 is 15 residues. Deletions cut 10 bases from V and 4 bases from J, with 22 bases between. Per the germline V gene, CDR1 is MNHNS and CDR2 is SASEGT. CDR3 sequence: CATNNGGFLGYGYTF. CDR3 in DNA: TGTGCCACCAATAATGGGGGGTTCCTAGGCTATGGCTACACCTTC.